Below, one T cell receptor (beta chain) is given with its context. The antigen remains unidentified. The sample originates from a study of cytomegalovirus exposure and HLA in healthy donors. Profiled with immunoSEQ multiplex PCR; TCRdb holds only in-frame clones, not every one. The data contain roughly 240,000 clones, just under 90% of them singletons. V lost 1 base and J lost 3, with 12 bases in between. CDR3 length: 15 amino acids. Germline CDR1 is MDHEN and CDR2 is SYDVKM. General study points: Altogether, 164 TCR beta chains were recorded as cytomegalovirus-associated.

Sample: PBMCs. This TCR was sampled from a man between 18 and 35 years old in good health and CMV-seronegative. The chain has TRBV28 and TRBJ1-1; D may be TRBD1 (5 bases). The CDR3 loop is CASSLFPQGHTEAFF. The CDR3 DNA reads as TGTGCCAGCAGTTTATTCCCCCAGGGTCACACTGAAGCTTTCTTT.